This TCR beta chain was identified in a study of patients and donors after allogeneic stem cell transplantation (dated by TCRdb to the early 2020s). Preparation of the library involved RT-PCR. The sequencer was a NextSeq 550. TCRdb trimmed public reads at Q25 via fastp, called clones via MiXCR and kept in-frame beta chains. CDR3 protein sequences are deduplicated, and each keeps its most common genes and DNA. The sample yields 800,000 to 1,000,000 distinct CDR3 sequences; more than 15% were counted once. The leading ten clones occupy 5% to 6.5% of the sample. V gives up 5 bases and J gives up 3 bases, and the segment between their germline ends measures 7 bases. The CDR3 goes from the cysteine to the phenylalanine over 12 residues. The only DNA kept is the CDR3, 36 bases in frame from the first base. Via the germline V gene (reference sequence), CDR1 is GTSNPN and CDR2 SVGIG. With regard to this clonotype: The clone's antigen remains unknown. No base quality values were provided; no much bigger clone lies one nucleotide off.

The chain employs TRBV30 and TRBJ2-2; no D gene is confidently identified. This sequence originates from a human donor who was either an allogeneic HSCT recipient or a stem cell or donor lymphocyte infusion donor (not recorded which). It is not recorded whose cells these are; they may come from a transplant donor. Sequencing was performed on blood, either unsorted or a sorted T cell fraction (not recorded which). The CDR3 reads as follows: CAWDTYTGELFF. The nucleotides are TGTGCCTGGGACACTTACACCGGGGAGCTGTTTTTT.